This entry lists 13 T cell receptor beta chains sequenced from one sample in a study of blood T cell repertoires in COVID-19. Clones were sequenced by immunoSEQ multiplex PCR, and TCRdb holds only the in-frame ones, with some missing. Among 150,000 to 200,000 clones listed, approximately 81% were seen once. The sequenced sample consisted of PBMCs or T cells enriched from blood (not recorded which). Receptors were obtained from a woman aged 40 to 50 with acute COVID-19.

V is TRBV5-1 and J is TRBJ1-2, with D perhaps matching TRBD1 (6 bases). The CDR3 loop spans 18 amino acids. V lost 6 bases and J lost 3, with 27 bases in between. CDR1 is SGHRS and CDR2 is YFSETQ in the germline V gene. Written as DNA, the CDR3 is TGCGCCAGCACCCCTGATCCGGGACACAACGCCCCCCACTATGGCTACACCTTC. This codes for CASTPDPGHNAPHYGYTF.

The chain has TRBV19 and TRBJ2-7, with 13 bases matching TRBD2. V lost 3 bases and J lost 7; bases outside the gene matches: 9. There are 16 residues in the CDR3. Looked up from germline, CDR1 is LNHDA and CDR2 is SQIVND (reference sequence). The CDR3 DNA sequence: TGTGCCAGTAGTATCGTCAGGACTAGCGGGAGTTGGGAGCAGTACTTC. Residues: CASSIVRTSGSWEQYF.

The CDR3 region is CASSLERHGSGNEQFF. The CDR3 DNA follows: TGTGCCAGCAGCTTAGAGAGGCACGGGAGCGGGAATGAGCAGTTCTTC. This sequence joins TRBV7-9 and TRBJ2-1; tentative D call: TRBD2 (6 bases). This CDR3 is 16 amino acids long. From germline, CDR1 is SEHNR and CDR2 FQNEAQ (reference sequence). Trimming cost V 1 base and J 7 bases, with 17 bases left between them.

The CDR3 coding sequence is TGTGCCACCAGCGAGGGAGCTAACAATGAGCAGTTCTTC. Residues: CATSEGANNEQFF. This sequence joins TRBV15 and TRBJ2-1; D perhaps matches TRBD2 (5 bases). In germline, CDR1 is LNHNV, CDR2 YYDKDF (reference sequence). V was cut by 5 bases and J by 5 bases, with 10 bases left in between. CDR3 length equals 13 residues.

The chain has TRBV5-1 and TRBJ2-5; TRBD2 matches 9 bases. Germline V CDR1 and CDR2: SGHRS, YFSETQ. Losses at the gene ends were 7 bases for V and 3 bases for J; bases not matched to a gene: 13. The CDR3 sequence is 16 residues long. The CDR3 coding sequence is TGCGCCAGCTCACCCGGCGGTAGCGGGAGTGAAGAGACCCAGTACTTC. Protein sequence: CASSPGGSGSEETQYF. The full variable domain, in which reference TRBV5-1 and TRBJ2-5 provide the parts outside the CDR3, is KAGVTQTPRYLIKTRGQQVTLSCSPISGHRSVSWYQQTPGQGLQFLFEYFSETQRNKGNFPGRFSGRQFSNSRSEMNVSTLELGDSALYLCASSPGGSGSEETQYFGPGTRLLVL.

V is TRBV19 and J is TRBJ2-5, with 10 bases lining up with TRBD2. V trimming: 3 bases; J trimming: 4 bases; junction bases outside the gene matches: 8. There are 16 residues in the CDR3. Germline CDR1 reads LNHDA; CDR2 reads SQIVND (reference sequence). The CDR3 region is CASSMNSGRRGETQYF. CDR3 DNA sequence: TGTGCCAGTAGTATGAATAGCGGGAGGAGAGGAGAGACCCAGTACTTC. Variable domain in full (rest from reference TRBV19 and TRBJ2-5): DGGITQSPKYLFRKEGQNVTLSCEQNLNHDAMYWYRQDPGQGLRLIYYSQIVNDFQKGDIAEGYSVSREKKESFPLTVTSAQKNPTAFYLCASSMNSGRRGETQYFGPGTRLLVL.

V is TRBV27 and J is TRBJ2-1, with D possibly being TRBD2 (6 bases). The CDR3 is made up of 15 amino acids. Germline values: CDR1 MNHEY, CDR2 SMNVEV (reference sequence). The ends were cut back, 4 bases at V and 2 bases at J, with 12 bases in the middle. The CDR3 nucleotides are TGTGCCAGCAGTTGGGACTGGATGGCCTACAATGAGCAGTTCTTC. This encodes CASSWDWMAYNEQFF.

V is TRBV5-6 and J is TRBJ2-2, with 10 bases fitting TRBD1. The CDR3 is made up of 15 amino acids. Germline-derived CDR1 and CDR2 are SGHDT and YYEEEE. Trimming cost V 0 bases and J 6 bases; bases outside gene matches: 2. The DNA for the CDR3 is TGTGCCAGCAGCTTGGGGGACAGGGGTTCCGGGGAGCTGTTTTTT. Amino acids: CASSLGDRGSGELFF. The entire variable domain, with the rest obtained from reference TRBV5-6 and TRBJ2-2, is as follows: DAGVTQSPTHLIKTRGQQVTLRCSPKSGHDTVSWYQQALGQGPQFIFQYYEEEERQRGNFPDRFSGHQFPNYSSELNVNALLLGDSALYLCASSLGDRGSGELFFGEGSRLTVL.

This clone was detected a few times. The J gene is TRBJ1-2, the V gene TRBV10-3; D possibly corresponds to TRBD1 (5 bases). CDR1 is ENHRY and CDR2 is SYGVKD in the germline V gene. Trimming pared 2 bases from V and 3 bases from J, leaving 10 bases between. There are 14 residues in the CDR3. CDR3 DNA: TGTGCCATCAGTGAGGGGACTTCTTACTATGGCTACACCTTC. It codes for CAISEGTSYYGYTF.

The chain has TRBV21-1 and TRBJ1-2; the table names TRBD1, a call not compared with the DNA. TRBV21-1 has pseudogene status. The CDR3 contains 14 residues. The CDR3 coding sequence is TGTGCCAGCAGCCAACAGGGGGTAAGGTATGGCTACACCTTC. Its protein is CASSQQGVRYGYTF.

The chain combines TRBV9 with TRBJ2-7, with D possibly matching TRBD2 (6 bases). The V and J ends lost 3 bases and 3 bases respectively, with 13 bases between them. Germline CDR1 reads SGDLS; CDR2 reads YYNGEE. CDR3 length: 14 residues. The CDR3 is CASSAHGSVYEQYF. The CDR3 DNA sequence: TGTGCCAGCAGCGCCCACGGGAGTGTCTACGAGCAGTACTTC.

CDR3 loop: CAISEGGSGNSPLHF. The CDR3 DNA sequence: TGTGCCATCAGTGAGGGAGGGTCCGGAAATTCACCCCTCCACTTT. V and J are TRBV10-3 and TRBJ1-6; D is undetermined. Germline CDR1 reads ENHRY; CDR2 reads SYGVKD. This CDR3 region has 15 residues. V shed 2 bases and J shed 7 bases, with 12 bases lying between them.

V and J are TRBV7-9 and TRBJ1-1; D unresolved. Germline CDR1 and CDR2: SEHNR and FQNEAQ (reference sequence). V lost 4 bases and J lost 5, with 2 bases in between. The CDR3 has 10 amino acids. The DNA of the CDR3 is TGTGCCAGCAGCTCAACTGAAGCTTTCTTT. This gives the protein CASSSTEAFF.